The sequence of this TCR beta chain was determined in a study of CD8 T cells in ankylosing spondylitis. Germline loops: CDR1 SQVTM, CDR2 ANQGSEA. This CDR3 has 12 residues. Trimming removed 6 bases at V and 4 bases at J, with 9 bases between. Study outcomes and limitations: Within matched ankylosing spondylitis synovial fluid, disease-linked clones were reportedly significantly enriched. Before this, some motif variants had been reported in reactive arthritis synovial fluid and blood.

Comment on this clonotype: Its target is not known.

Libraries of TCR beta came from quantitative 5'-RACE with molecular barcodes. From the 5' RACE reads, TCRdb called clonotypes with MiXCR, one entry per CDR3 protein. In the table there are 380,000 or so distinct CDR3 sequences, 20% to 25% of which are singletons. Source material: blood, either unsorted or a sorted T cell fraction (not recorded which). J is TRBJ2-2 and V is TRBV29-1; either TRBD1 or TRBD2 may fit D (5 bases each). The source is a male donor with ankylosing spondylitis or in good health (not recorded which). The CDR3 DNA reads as TGCAGCGTATACGGGACCACCGGGGAGCTGTTTTTT. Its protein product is CSVYGTTGELFF.